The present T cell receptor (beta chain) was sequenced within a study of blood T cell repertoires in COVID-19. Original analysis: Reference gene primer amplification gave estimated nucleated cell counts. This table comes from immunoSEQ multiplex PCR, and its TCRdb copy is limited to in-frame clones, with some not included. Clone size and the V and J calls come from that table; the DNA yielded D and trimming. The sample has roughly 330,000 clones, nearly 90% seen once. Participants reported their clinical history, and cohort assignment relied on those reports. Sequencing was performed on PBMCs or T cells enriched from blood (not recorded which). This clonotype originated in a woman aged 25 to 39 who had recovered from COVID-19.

Here the CDR3 DNA reads TGTGCCAGCAGCCAAGATGAGGGGGCGTCCCACACCTTC. Its translation is CASSQDEGASHTF. This chain uses TRBV4-2 with TRBJ1-2, with 7 bases matching TRBD1. Germline values: CDR1 LGHNA, CDR2 YNFKEQ. The CDR3 runs to 13 residues. V trimming: 0 bases; J trimming: 12 bases; junction bases outside the gene matches: 7.